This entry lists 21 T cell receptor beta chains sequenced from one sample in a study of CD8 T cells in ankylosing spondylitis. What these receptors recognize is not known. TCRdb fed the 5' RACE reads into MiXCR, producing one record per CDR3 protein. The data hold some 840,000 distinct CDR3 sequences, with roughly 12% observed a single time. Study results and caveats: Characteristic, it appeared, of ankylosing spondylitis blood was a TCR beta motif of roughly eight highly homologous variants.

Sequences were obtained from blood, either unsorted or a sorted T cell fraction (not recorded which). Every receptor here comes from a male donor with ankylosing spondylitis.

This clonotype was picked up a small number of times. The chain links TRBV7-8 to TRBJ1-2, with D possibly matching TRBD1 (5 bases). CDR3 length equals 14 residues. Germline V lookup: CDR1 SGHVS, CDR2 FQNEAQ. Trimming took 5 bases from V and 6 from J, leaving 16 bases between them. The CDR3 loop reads CASSRTGTGDGYTF. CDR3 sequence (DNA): TGTGCCAGCAGCCGAACCGGGACGGGGGATGGCTACACCTTC.

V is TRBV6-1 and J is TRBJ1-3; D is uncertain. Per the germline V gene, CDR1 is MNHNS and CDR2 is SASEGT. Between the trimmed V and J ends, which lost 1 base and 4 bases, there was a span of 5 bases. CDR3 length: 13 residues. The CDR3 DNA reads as TGTGCCAGCAGTGAAGACAACGGAAACACCATATATTTT. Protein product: CASSEDNGNTIYF.

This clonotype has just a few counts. The CDR3 region has the DNA TGTGCCAGCAGTCAGACGACTAGCGGGAATGCGGAGCAGTTCTTC. It translates to CASSQTTSGNAEQFF. V and J are TRBV4-2 and TRBJ2-1, with TRBD2 matching 11 bases. Germline loops: CDR1 LGHNA, CDR2 YNFKEQ. The CDR3 is made up of 15 amino acids. With 6 bases clipped from V and 10 bases from J, the junction kept 11 bases outside the gene matches.

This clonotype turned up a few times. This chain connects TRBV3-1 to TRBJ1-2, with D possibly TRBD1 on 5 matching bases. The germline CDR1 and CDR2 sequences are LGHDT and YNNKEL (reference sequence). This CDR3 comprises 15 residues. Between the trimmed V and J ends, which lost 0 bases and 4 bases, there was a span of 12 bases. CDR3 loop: CASSQEVGVTYGYTF. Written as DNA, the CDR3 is TGTGCCAGCAGCCAAGAGGTGGGGGTGACCTATGGCTACACCTTC. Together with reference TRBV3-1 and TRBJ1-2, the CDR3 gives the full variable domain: DTAVSQTPKYLVTQMGNDKSIKCEQNLGHDTMYWYKQDSKKFLKIMFSYNNKELIINETVPNRFSPKSPDKAHLNLHINSLELGDSAVYFCASSQEVGVTYGYTFGSGTRLTVV.

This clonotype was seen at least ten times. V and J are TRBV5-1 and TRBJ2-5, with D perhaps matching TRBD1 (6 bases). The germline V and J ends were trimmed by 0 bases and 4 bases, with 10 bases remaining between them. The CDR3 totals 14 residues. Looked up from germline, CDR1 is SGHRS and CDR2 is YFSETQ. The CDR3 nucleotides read TGCGCCAGCAGCTTGGCCTTACAGGGAGAGACCCAGTACTTC. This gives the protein CASSLALQGETQYF.

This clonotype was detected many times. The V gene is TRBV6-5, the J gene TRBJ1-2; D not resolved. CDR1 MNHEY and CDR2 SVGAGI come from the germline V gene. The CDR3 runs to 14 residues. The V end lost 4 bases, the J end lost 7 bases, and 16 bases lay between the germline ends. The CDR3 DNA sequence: TGTGCCAGCAGTTTTCTTGCTTCTGGTGTTGGCTACACCTTC. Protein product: CASSFLASGVGYTF.

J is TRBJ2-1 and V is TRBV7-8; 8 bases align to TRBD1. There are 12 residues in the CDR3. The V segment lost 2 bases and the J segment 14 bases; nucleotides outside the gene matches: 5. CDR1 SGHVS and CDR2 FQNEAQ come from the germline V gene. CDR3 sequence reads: CASSLTGQDKFF. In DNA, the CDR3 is TGTGCCAGCAGCTTAACGGGACAGGACAAGTTCTTC.

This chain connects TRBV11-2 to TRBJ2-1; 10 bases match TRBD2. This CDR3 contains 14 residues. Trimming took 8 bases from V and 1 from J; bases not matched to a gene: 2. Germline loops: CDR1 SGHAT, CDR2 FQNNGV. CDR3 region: CASERGGSYNEQFF. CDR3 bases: TGTGCCAGCGAGCGGGGGGGGTCCTACAATGAGCAGTTCTTC.

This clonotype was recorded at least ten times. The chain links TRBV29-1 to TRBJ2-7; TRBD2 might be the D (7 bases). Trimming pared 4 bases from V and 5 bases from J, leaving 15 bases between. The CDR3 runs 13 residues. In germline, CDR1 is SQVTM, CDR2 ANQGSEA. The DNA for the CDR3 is TGCAGCGTTGCGGGGGCGGGAGCCGACGAGCAGTACTTC. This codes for CSVAGAGADEQYF.

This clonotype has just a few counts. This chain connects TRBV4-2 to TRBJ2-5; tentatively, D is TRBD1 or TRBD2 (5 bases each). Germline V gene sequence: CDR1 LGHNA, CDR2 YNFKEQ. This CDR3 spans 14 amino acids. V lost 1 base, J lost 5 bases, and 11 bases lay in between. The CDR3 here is CASSQGGFSETQYF. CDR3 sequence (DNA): TGTGCCAGCAGCCAAGGGGGGTTCTCGGAGACCCAGTACTTC.

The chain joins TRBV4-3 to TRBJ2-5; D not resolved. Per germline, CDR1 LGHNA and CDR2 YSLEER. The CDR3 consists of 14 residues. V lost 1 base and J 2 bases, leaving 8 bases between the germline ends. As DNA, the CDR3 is TGCGCCAGCAGCCAAGGCAACCGACAAGAGACCCAGTACTTC. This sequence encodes CASSQGNRQETQYF.

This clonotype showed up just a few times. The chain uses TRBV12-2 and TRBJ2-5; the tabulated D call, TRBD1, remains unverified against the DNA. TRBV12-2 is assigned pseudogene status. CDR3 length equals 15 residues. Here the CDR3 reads CASRSGRTGQETQYF. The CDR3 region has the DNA TGTGCAAGTCGCTCTGGCAGGACAGGGCAAGAGACCCAGTACTTC.

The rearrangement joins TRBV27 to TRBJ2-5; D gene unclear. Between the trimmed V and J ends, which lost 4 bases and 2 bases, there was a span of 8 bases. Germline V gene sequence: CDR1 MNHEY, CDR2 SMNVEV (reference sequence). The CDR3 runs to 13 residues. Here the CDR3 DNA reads TGTGCCAGCAGTTCCCTACAGCAAGAGACCCAGTACTTC. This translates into CASSSLQQETQYF.

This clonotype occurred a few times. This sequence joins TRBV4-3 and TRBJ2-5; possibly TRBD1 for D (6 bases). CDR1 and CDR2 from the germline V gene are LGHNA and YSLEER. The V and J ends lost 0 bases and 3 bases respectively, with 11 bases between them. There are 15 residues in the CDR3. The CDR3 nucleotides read TGCGCCAGCAGCCAAGATCGCCAGGGGAAAGAGACCCAGTACTTC. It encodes CASSQDRQGKETQYF.

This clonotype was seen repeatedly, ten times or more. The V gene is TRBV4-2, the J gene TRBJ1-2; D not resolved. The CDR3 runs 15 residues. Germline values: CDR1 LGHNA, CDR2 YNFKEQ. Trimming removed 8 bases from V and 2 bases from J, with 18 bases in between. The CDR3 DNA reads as TGTGCCAGCGGCGTCACAGACTCATTGAACTATGGCTACACCTTC. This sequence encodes CASGVTDSLNYGYTF.

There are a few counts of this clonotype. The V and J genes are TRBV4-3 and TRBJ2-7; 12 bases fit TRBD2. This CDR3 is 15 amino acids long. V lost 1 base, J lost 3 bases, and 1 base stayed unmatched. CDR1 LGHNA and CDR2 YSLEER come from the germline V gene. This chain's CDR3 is CASSQGTSGIYEQYF. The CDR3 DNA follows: TGCGCCAGCAGCCAAGGGACTAGCGGGATCTACGAGCAGTACTTC.

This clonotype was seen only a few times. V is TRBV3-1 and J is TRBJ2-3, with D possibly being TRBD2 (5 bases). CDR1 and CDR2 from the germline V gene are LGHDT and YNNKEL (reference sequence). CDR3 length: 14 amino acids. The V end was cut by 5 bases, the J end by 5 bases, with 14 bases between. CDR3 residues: CASSSRVGEDTQYF. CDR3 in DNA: TGTGCCAGCAGCTCCCGAGTCGGGGAAGATACGCAGTATTTT.

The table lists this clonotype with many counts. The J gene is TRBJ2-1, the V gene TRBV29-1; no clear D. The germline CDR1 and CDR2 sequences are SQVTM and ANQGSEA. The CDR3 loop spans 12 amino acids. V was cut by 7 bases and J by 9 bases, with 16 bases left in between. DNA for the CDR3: TGCAGCGGCGCCCAAGTGATAGCTGAGCAGTTCTTC. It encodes CSGAQVIAEQFF.

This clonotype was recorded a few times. The CDR3 sequence is CASSYLGRQNIQYF. Here the CDR3 DNA reads TGTGCCAGCAGTTATCTTGGGAGACAAAACATTCAGTACTTC. The V gene is TRBV6-5, the J gene TRBJ2-4, with a tentative D call TRBD2 (5 bases). Germline V CDR1 and CDR2: MNHEY, SVGAGI. This CDR3 has 14 amino acids. Trimming stripped 3 bases from V and 5 bases from J, with 11 bases between.

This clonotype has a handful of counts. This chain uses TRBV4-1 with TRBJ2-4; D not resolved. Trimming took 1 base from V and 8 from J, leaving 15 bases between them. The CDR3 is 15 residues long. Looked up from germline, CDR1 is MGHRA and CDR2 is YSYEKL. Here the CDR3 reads CASSQGASLEDIQYF. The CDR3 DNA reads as TGCGCCAGCAGCCAAGGGGCGAGCTTAGAGGACATTCAGTACTTC.

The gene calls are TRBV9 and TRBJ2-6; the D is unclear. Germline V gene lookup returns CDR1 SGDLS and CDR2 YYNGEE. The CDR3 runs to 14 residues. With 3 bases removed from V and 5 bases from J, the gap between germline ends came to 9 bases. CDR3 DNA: TGTGCCAGCAGCGCCGCTCGGAGGGCCAACGTCCTGACTTTC. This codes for CASSAARRANVLTF.